The 7 T cell receptor beta chains listed next were all sequenced from one sample in a study of early T cells in non-severe SARS-CoV-2 infection. TCRdb itself ran the 5' RACE reads through MiXCR, one entry per CDR3 protein. The data show about 30,000 distinct CDR3 sequences, with roughly 6.6% seen just once and about 40% held by the top ten. Source material: whole blood. The receptors stem from an adult who was a healthcare worker with PCR-confirmed SARS-CoV-2 infection or an uninfected control (not recorded which).

The sample holds many counts of this clonotype. This rearrangement joins TRBV10-3 to TRBJ2-1, with TRBD2 matching 13 bases. The CDR3 has 15 residues. The V gene's germline CDR1 is ENHRY and CDR2 SYGVKD. The ends lost 10 bases at V and 0 bases at J; junction bases unmatched: 3. CDR3 nucleotides: TGTGCCACAGGGACTAGCGGGGACTCCTACAATGAGCAGTTCTTC. Its translation is CATGTSGDSYNEQFF.

This clonotype has ten or more counts. This chain connects TRBV7-2 to TRBJ2-1; 9 bases are shared with TRBD1. Trimming removed 4 bases from V and 2 bases from J; junction bases left unmatched: 3. CDR1 is SGHTA and CDR2 is FQGNSA in the germline V gene. The CDR3 has 15 residues. CDR3: CASSSDRGTYNEQFF. For the CDR3, the DNA is TGTGCCAGCAGCTCGGACAGGGGAACCTACAATGAGCAGTTCTTC. Filled out from reference TRBV7-2 and TRBJ2-1, the complete variable domain reads GAGVSQSPSNKVTEKGKDVELRCDPISGHTALYWYRQSLGQGLEFLIYFQGNSAPDKSGLPSDRFSAERTGGSVSTLTIQRTQQEDSAVYLCASSSDRGTYNEQFFGPGTRLTVL.

This clonotype appeared many times. The chain recombines TRBV7-8 with TRBJ2-2; D is unresolved. Germline V gives CDR1 SGHVS, CDR2 FQNEAQ. The length of the CDR3 is 15 residues. Trimming shortened V by 2 bases and J by 1 base, and 8 bases separated the two germline ends. This CDR3 reads CASSLITKNTGELFF. For the CDR3, the DNA is TGTGCCAGCAGCTTAATCACCAAGAACACCGGGGAGCTGTTTTTT. The whole variable domain, filled in from reference TRBV7-8 and TRBJ2-2, reads GAGVSQSPRYKVAKRGQDVALRCDPISGHVSLFWYQQALGQGPEFLTYFQNEAQLDKSGLPSDRFFAERPEGSVSTLKIQRTQQEDSAVYLCASSLITKNTGELFFGEGSRLTVL.

With respect to this clonotype: A much larger clone differs from this one at a single base, so this may be a read error. The CDR3 loop is CVWGGGTAYNEQFF. Written as DNA, the CDR3 is TGTGTCTGGGGCGGGGGGACGGCCTACAATGAGCAGTTCTTC. The V call is TRBV30, the J call TRBJ2-1, with TRBD2 identical over 8 bases. Germline values: CDR1 GTSNPN, CDR2 SVGIG (reference sequence). The CDR3 runs 14 residues.

This clonotype was counted only a few times. CDR3 sequence: CASSPRSAEANEQFF. CDR3 nucleotides: TGTGCCAGCTCACCAAGGAGCGCCGAGGCCAATGAGCAGTTCTTC. This chain connects TRBV18 to TRBJ2-1; D uncertain. CDR3 length equals 15 residues. V lost 2 bases to trimming and J lost 6 bases, with 14 bases between them. Looked up from germline, CDR1 is KGHSH and CDR2 is LQKENI.

This clonotype was detected only a few times. A much larger clone differs from this one at a single base, so this may be a read error. The chain is built from TRBV2 and TRBJ2-7; 8 bases line up with TRBD1. Germline values: CDR1 SNHLY, CDR2 FYNNEI. The length of the CDR3 is 12 residues. CDR3 DNA sequence: TGTGTCAGCAGTGGGACAGGCTACGAGCAGTACTTC. The encoded protein is CVSSGTGYEQYF.

This clonotype was counted at least ten times. The chain is built from TRBV30 and TRBJ1-2, with D uncertain. CDR1 and CDR2 (germline): GTSNPN, SVGIG (reference sequence). The CDR3 contains 12 residues. Between the trimmed V and J ends, which lost 0 bases and 8 bases, there was a span of 10 bases. The CDR3 DNA reads as TGTGCCTGGAGTGTATTAGGATTAGGCTACACCTTC. It yields the protein CAWSVLGLGYTF.